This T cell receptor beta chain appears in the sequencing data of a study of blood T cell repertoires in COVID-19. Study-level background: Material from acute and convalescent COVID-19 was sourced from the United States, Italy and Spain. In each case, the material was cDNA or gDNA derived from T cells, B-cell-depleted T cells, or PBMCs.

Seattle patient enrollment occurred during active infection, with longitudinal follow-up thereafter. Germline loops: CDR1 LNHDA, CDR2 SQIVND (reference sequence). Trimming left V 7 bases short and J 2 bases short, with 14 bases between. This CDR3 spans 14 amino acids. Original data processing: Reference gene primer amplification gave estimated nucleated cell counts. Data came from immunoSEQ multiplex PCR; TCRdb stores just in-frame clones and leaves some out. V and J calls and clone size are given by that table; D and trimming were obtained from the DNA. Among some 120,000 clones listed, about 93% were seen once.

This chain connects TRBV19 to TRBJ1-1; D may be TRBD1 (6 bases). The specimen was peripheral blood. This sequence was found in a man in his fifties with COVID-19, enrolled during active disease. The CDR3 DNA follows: TGTGCCAGTATCGGGAGGGGGATCAACACTGAAGCTTTCTTT. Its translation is CASIGRGINTEAFF. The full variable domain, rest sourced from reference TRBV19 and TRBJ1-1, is DGGITQSPKYLFRKEGQNVTLSCEQNLNHDAMYWYRQDPGQGLRLIYYSQIVNDFQKGDIAEGYSVSREKKESFPLTVTSAQKNPTAFYLCASIGRGINTEAFFGQGTRLTVV.